Listed here are 31 T cell receptor beta chains from one sample, sequenced in a study of blood T cells in healthy people across ages. A sample-barcoded 5' primer and a J-beta primer mix were used in a second PCR of roughly 7 to 11 cycles. TCRdb redid the calling of the 5' RACE reads with MiXCR, one entry per CDR3 protein. The table has some 1.5 million distinct CDR3 sequences, 25% to 30% seen once. Material for sequencing was blood. These receptors originate from a woman aged 25 to 45 in good health.

The chain has TRBV29-1 and TRBJ1-1; TRBD1 might be the D (6 bases). CDR3 size: 14 residues. V lost 2 bases to trimming and J lost 4 bases, with 14 bases between them. The V gene's germline CDR1 is SQVTM and CDR2 ANQGSEA. The CDR3 nucleotides read TGCAGCGTTGAAAGGGGGGGTAGGAGCACTGAAGCTTTCTTT. The encoded protein is CSVERGGRSTEAFF.

This clonotype has more than one count but fewer than ten. The J gene is TRBJ2-2, the V gene TRBV20-1; maybe TRBD1 (6 bases). Between the trimmed V and J ends, which lost 6 bases and 6 bases, there was a span of 23 bases. Germline V gives CDR1 DFQATT, CDR2 SNEGSKA (reference sequence). The CDR3 contains 16 residues. The CDR3 nucleotides are TGCAGTGCCATCCCCCTGACAGGTTTTGACCCCGGGGAGCTGTTTTTT. This codes for CSAIPLTGFDPGELFF.

This clonotype was observed a few times. V usage is TRBV7-2 and J usage is TRBJ1-5, with D possibly TRBD1 on 5 matching bases. With 3 bases removed from V and 8 bases from J, the gap between germline ends came to 11 bases. CDR1 is SGHTA, CDR2 FQGNSA, per germline. CDR3 length: 13 residues. Here the CDR3 reads CASSLPGSEPQHF. The CDR3 region has the DNA TGTGCCAGCAGCTTGCCAGGGTCGGAGCCCCAGCATTTT.

The V and J genes are TRBV27 and TRBJ1-1, with 10 nucleotides matching TRBD1. J was trimmed by 11 bases and V by 5 bases; bases with no gene match: 8. Germline-derived CDR1 and CDR2 are MNHEY and SMNVEV (reference sequence). CDR3 length equals 13 residues. CDR3 coding DNA: TGTGCCAGCAGTAGGGACAGGGGCCGGCGGGCTTTCTTT. Amino acids: CASSRDRGRRAFF.

At least ten counts were recorded for this clonotype. The chain has TRBV5-1 and TRBJ2-7; 8 bases are shared with TRBD1. Germline CDR1 SGHRS, CDR2 YFSETQ. The CDR3 runs to 15 residues. The J segment lost 4 bases and the V segment lost 4 bases, leaving 10 bases of the junction unmatched. For the CDR3, the DNA is TGCGCCAGCAGCCCGGGACAGGAGAGGGATTACGAGCAGTACTTC. Its protein product is CASSPGQERDYEQYF.

V usage is TRBV29-1 and J usage is TRBJ1-1; the D is unclear. The CDR3 consists of 15 residues. Germline V gene data show CDR1 as SQVTM and CDR2 as ANQGSEA. V was cut by 6 bases and J by 4 bases, with 21 bases left in between. The CDR3 protein is CSVSISLAVSTEAFF. The CDR3, as DNA: TGCAGCGTGTCCATCTCATTGGCGGTGAGCACTGAAGCTTTCTTT.

V usage is TRBV7-9 and J usage is TRBJ2-3; D not certain. Trimming cost V 1 base and J 8 bases, with 7 bases left between them. The CDR3 spans 12 residues. CDR1 and CDR2 (germline): SEHNR, FQNEAQ (reference sequence). CDR3 sequence (DNA): TGTGCCAGCAGCTTAGACGTACGTACGCAGTATTTT. Translation gives CASSLDVRTQYF.

The V gene is TRBV4-1, the J gene TRBJ2-1; 9 nucleotides line up with TRBD1. The CDR3 loop spans 14 amino acids. V gave up 1 base and J gave up 7 bases; unmatched junction bases: 2. Looked up from germline, CDR1 is MGHRA and CDR2 is YSYEKL. CDR3: CASSQVGQGNEQFF. CDR3 nucleotides: TGCGCCAGCAGCCAAGTAGGACAGGGGAATGAGCAGTTCTTC.

The gene calls are TRBV3-1 and TRBJ1-5; the match to TRBD1 covers 8 bases. Losses at the gene ends were 5 bases for V and 7 bases for J; bases not matched to a gene: 7. This CDR3 has 14 amino acids. CDR1 and CDR2 from the germline V gene are LGHDT and YNNKEL (reference sequence). CDR3 amino acids: CASSSRGLEQPQHF. In DNA, the CDR3 is TGTGCCAGCAGCTCCAGGGGGCTGGAACAGCCCCAGCATTTT.

The chain uses TRBV6-5 and TRBJ2-3; 9 bases are a match to TRBD1. The CDR3 spans 14 residues. Per the germline V gene, CDR1 is MNHEY and CDR2 is SVGAGI. Trimming removed 5 bases from V and 6 bases from J; junction bases left unmatched: 6. The CDR3 spells CASSLDRGFDTQYF. The CDR3 nucleotides are TGTGCCAGCAGTCTCGACAGGGGGTTCGATACGCAGTATTTT.

The chain links TRBV30 to TRBJ1-5; D is undetermined. Germline V CDR1 and CDR2: GTSNPN, SVGIG (reference sequence). Deletions cut 1 base from V and 1 base from J, with 5 bases between. The CDR3 sequence is 13 residues long. The CDR3 is CAWSGRSNQPQHF. The CDR3 nucleotides are TGTGCCTGGAGTGGTCGCAGCAATCAGCCCCAGCATTTT.

Note on this clonotype: A read error may explain this, as a much larger clone is one base away. V gene TRBV20-1 combines with J gene TRBJ2-1; the match to TRBD2 covers 9 bases. CDR1 DFQATT and CDR2 SNEGSKA come from the germline V gene (reference sequence). V shed 2 bases and J 7 bases; nucleotides not matched to a gene: 12. This CDR3 comprises 16 residues. The CDR3 here is CSARILAGDRRNEQFF. The CDR3 DNA reads TGCAGTGCTAGAATTTTAGCGGGAGATCGTCGGAATGAGCAGTTCTTC.

As concerns this clonotype: One end of the junction fails to match germline, which may point to a read error. This chain joins TRBV6-6 and TRBJ2-5; the D gene is possibly TRBD2 (6 bases). The CDR3 length is 15 residues. CDR1 is MNHNY, CDR2 SVGAGI, per germline (reference sequence). The CDR3 sequence is CASSPIGGAVETRYF. CDR3 bases: TGTGCCAGCAGCCCCATCGGCGGGGCTGTGGAGACCCGGTACTTC.

The chain employs TRBV14 and TRBJ2-1; maybe TRBD2 (5 bases). The CDR3 totals 14 residues. Trimming cost V 1 base and J 7 bases, with 11 bases left between them. Germline CDR1 reads SGHDN; CDR2 reads FVKESK. In DNA form, the CDR3 reads TGTGCCAGCAGCCAAGTCAGAACGGGGAATGAGCAGTTCTTC. Translating it yields CASSQVRTGNEQFF.

The J gene is TRBJ1-5, the V gene TRBV10-3; no clear D gene. Looked up from germline, CDR1 is ENHRY and CDR2 is SYGVKD. This CDR3 has 13 residues. Trimming shortened V by 6 bases and J by 10 bases, and 16 bases separated the two germline ends. For the CDR3, the DNA is TGTGCCATCAGCTTAAGCCCCACGGACCCCCAGCATTTT. Its protein is CAISLSPTDPQHF.

This clonotype has a count of ten or more. One end of the junction varies from germline; a read error may be responsible. J is TRBJ2-5 and V is TRBV5-4; D possibly corresponds to TRBD2 (6 bases). The germline V gene has CDR1 SGHNT and CDR2 YYREEE (reference sequence). This CDR3 comprises 14 residues. CDR3 residues: CASSSRDYQETQYF. The CDR3 DNA reads as TGCGCCAGCAGCTCCCGGGACTACCAAGAGACCCAGTACTTC.

The chain links TRBV24-1 to TRBJ2-1; 7 nucleotides align to TRBD2. The J call may be faulty, since TRBJ2-7 better matches the DNA end. The CDR3 runs to 15 residues. Germline-derived CDR1 and CDR2 are KGHDR and SFDVKD. The CDR3 sequence: CATSGTRQTNNEQYF. The CDR3 DNA follows: TGTGCCACCAGTGGGACTAGACAAACTAACAATGAGCAGTACTTC.

This clonotype was observed a few times. V is TRBV27 and J is TRBJ2-1; TRBD2 aligns across 9 bases. CDR1 MNHEY and CDR2 SMNVEV come from the germline V gene (reference sequence). The CDR3 covers 16 residues. J was trimmed by 7 bases and V by 2 bases; bases with no gene match: 9. In nucleotides, the CDR3 is TGTGCCAGCAGTTTAGGAGGTGCGGGGGGGAAAAATGAGCAGTTCTTC. This gives the protein CASSLGGAGGKNEQFF.

The chain joins TRBV2 to TRBJ1-5; 12 bases match TRBD1. CDR1 and CDR2 from the germline V gene are SNHLY and FYNNEI. V lost 6 bases to trimming and J lost 3 bases; unmatched junction nucleotides: 3. The CDR3 contains 15 residues. The CDR3 DNA follows: TGTGCCAGCAGGGGACAGGGGGCAATCAATCAGCCCCAGCATTTT. It codes for CASRGQGAINQPQHF. Full variable domain (rest looked up from reference TRBV2 and TRBJ1-5): EPEVTQTPSHQVTQMGQEVILRCVPISNHLYFYWYRQILGQKVEFLVSFYNNEISEKSEIFDDQFSVERPDGSNFTLKIRSTKLEDSAMYFCASRGQGAINQPQHFGDGTRLSIL.

The V gene is TRBV29-1, the J gene TRBJ2-1; D not resolved. From germline, CDR1 is SQVTM and CDR2 ANQGSEA. Trimming shortened V by 4 bases and J by 7 bases, and 8 bases separated the two germline ends. This CDR3 comprises 11 residues. The CDR3 bases are TGCAGCGTTGTTTTGGTAAATGAGCAGTTCTTC. It translates to CSVVLVNEQFF.

This clonotype was recorded many times. The V call is TRBV9, the J call TRBJ2-3; no firm D call. V gave up 2 bases and J gave up 6 bases, with 13 bases separating them. The germline V gene has CDR1 SGDLS and CDR2 YYNGEE. This CDR3 is built from 14 residues. CDR3 DNA sequence: TGTGCCAGCAGCGTGGTCTCAACAGCGGATACGCAGTATTTT. Translating it yields CASSVVSTADTQYF.

This clonotype occurred a few times. The rearrangement links TRBV7-9 to TRBJ2-7, with a weak D call TRBD1 (5 bases). Germline V gene data show CDR1 as SEHNR and CDR2 as FQNEAQ (reference sequence). Deletions cut 5 bases from V and 4 bases from J, with 9 bases between. This CDR3 spans 12 amino acids. CDR3 region: CASSDSQYEQYF. CDR3 nucleotides: TGTGCCAGCAGCGACAGCCAATACGAGCAGTACTTC. The full variable domain, completed using reference TRBV7-9 and TRBJ2-7, is DTGVSQNPRHKITKRGQNVTFRCDPISEHNRLYWYRQTLGQGPEFLTYFQNEAQLEKSRLLSDRFSAERPKGSFSTLEIQRTEQGDSAMYLCASSDSQYEQYFGPGTRLTVT.

The CDR3: CASSDNFRPHF. The DNA for the CDR3 is TGTGCCAGCAGCGACAACTTCCGGCCGCATTTT. V and J are TRBV6-2 or TRBV6-3 and TRBJ1-5; D is unresolved. There are 11 residues in the CDR3. Trimming removed 6 bases from V and 15 bases from J, with 15 bases in between. The germline gives CDR1 MNHEY, CDR2 SVGEGT.

This clonotype appeared a single time. An end of the junction does not agree with germline; a read error may underlie this. V and J are TRBV5-5 and TRBJ2-1; the D is unclear. The germline CDR1 and CDR2 sequences are SGHKS and YYEKEE (reference sequence). This CDR3 has 12 amino acids. CDR3 residues: CASNLGRSEQFF. In DNA, the CDR3 is TGTGCCAGCAACTTGGGCAGGTCGGAGCAGTTCTTC.

The chain has TRBV20-1 and TRBJ2-3, with 10 bases matching TRBD2. The CDR3 runs to 13 residues. Trimming at V came to 8 bases and at J to 0 bases, leaving 2 bases not matched to a gene. Germline V gene sequence: CDR1 DFQATT, CDR2 SNEGSKA (reference sequence). As DNA, the CDR3 is TGCAGTCTAGCGGGAGATAGCACAGATACGCAGTATTTT. Translating it yields CSLAGDSTDTQYF.

This clonotype has a handful of counts. This rearrangement joins TRBV15 to TRBJ2-3; D possibly matches TRBD1 or TRBD2 (5 bases each). Germline-derived CDR1 and CDR2 are LNHNV and YYDKDF (reference sequence). The CDR3 has 16 amino acids. V lost 1 base and J lost 5, with 16 bases in between. CDR3 sequence reads: CATSRAPGPSGDTQYF. The CDR3 nucleotides are TGTGCCACCAGCAGAGCACCGGGACCGAGCGGAGATACGCAGTATTTT.

This clonotype was seen at least ten times. V usage is TRBV12-3 or TRBV12-4 and J usage is TRBJ1-5; no clear D. V lost 5 bases and J 7 bases, leaving 12 bases between the germline ends. The CDR3 is 13 residues long. DNA for the CDR3: TGTGCCAGCAGTCCCTCGAGAAACCAGCCCCAGCATTTT. Translating it yields CASSPSRNQPQHF.

This clonotype occurred a few times. The rearrangement links TRBV3-1 to TRBJ2-7; 10 bases match TRBD2. Trimming took 4 bases from V and 2 from J; bases not matched to a gene: 5. CDR1 is LGHDT and CDR2 is YNNKEL in the germline V gene (reference sequence). This CDR3 spans 15 amino acids. In DNA form, the CDR3 reads TGTGCCAGCAGCCCCGCTAGCGGGGGTGCCTACGAGCAGTACTTC. It specifies CASSPASGGAYEQYF.

V and J are TRBV9 and TRBJ2-1; the D is unclear. CDR1 is SGDLS, CDR2 YYNGEE, per germline. The germline V and J ends were trimmed by 2 bases and 2 bases, with 11 bases remaining between them. The CDR3 is 15 residues long. CDR3 region: CASSVTGSPYNEQFF. CDR3 bases: TGTGCCAGCAGCGTGACTGGCAGCCCCTACAATGAGCAGTTCTTC.

Remarks on this clonotype: Just one base apart from a much larger clone, this may be a read error. The rearrangement uses TRBV5-6 and TRBJ2-7; 8 bases match TRBD1. The CDR3 spans 17 residues. The V segment lost 3 bases and the J segment 2 bases; nucleotides outside the gene matches: 13. CDR1 is SGHDT and CDR2 is YYEEEE in the germline V gene. DNA of the CDR3: TGTGCCAGCAGCTCGCTAGGAGTAGGACAGGGCCCCTACGAGCAGTACTTC. The encoded protein is CASSSLGVGQGPYEQYF.

Many counts were recorded for this clonotype. The V gene is TRBV20-1, the J gene TRBJ2-3; D possibly corresponds to TRBD2 (5 bases). The V end was cut by 4 bases, the J end by 4 bases, with 12 bases between. Per germline, CDR1 DFQATT and CDR2 SNEGSKA (reference sequence). The CDR3 totals 13 residues. The DNA for the CDR3 is TGCAGTGCTAACCTCGAGGGCCCAGATACGCAGTATTTT. This gives the protein CSANLEGPDTQYF.